These 2 T cell receptor beta chains originate from one sample sequenced in a study of blood T cell repertoires in COVID-19. Clones were sequenced by immunoSEQ multiplex PCR, and TCRdb holds only the in-frame ones, with some missing. The table lists roughly 150,000 clones, about three quarters of them singletons. Material: peripheral blood. These receptors were collected from a man aged 70-80 years with acute or convalescent COVID-19.

Written as DNA, the CDR3 is TGTGCCATCTCAGACTACCACAATGAGCAGTTCTTC. Translated, it gives CAISDYHNEQFF. This chain uses TRBV10-3 with TRBJ2-1; D is perhaps TRBD2 (5 bases). Germline-derived CDR1 and CDR2 are ENHRY and SYGVKD. The CDR3 extends over 12 amino acids. The germline V and J ends were trimmed by 8 bases and 5 bases, with 10 bases remaining between them.

The chain joins TRBV24-1 to TRBJ1-2; 7 nucleotides line up with TRBD1. Per germline, CDR1 KGHDR and CDR2 SFDVKD. The CDR3 covers 13 residues. J gave up 4 bases and V 4 bases, and 2 bases lay outside the gene matches. CDR3 DNA sequence: TGTGCCACCAGTGACAGGACAGGCTATGGCTACACCTTC. Its protein product is CATSDRTGYGYTF.